Following are 30 T cell receptor beta chains from one sample sequenced in a study of glioma-infiltrating T cells. Amplification of TCR alpha and beta CDR3 regions from RNA used iRepertoire nested multiplex PCR. TCRdb itself ran the multiplex PCR reads through MiXCR, one entry per CDR3 protein. The table lists about 93,000 distinct CDR3 sequences, approximately 42% of them singletons. Sequenced: glioma tissue, nonneoplastic brain tissue, or PBMCs (not recorded which). The receptors come from a human donor with low-grade glioma or glioblastoma, undergoing nonglioma brain surgery, or in good health (not recorded which).

With respect to this clonotype: A much larger clonotype is one base distant, so this may be a read error. No conserved phenylalanine or tryptophan is present at the end of the CDR3, so a read error is the likely explanation. V usage is TRBV18 and J usage is TRBJ2-2, with 7 nucleotides matching TRBD2. With V trimmed by 4 bases and J by 7 bases, 3 bases remained unmatched. The CDR3 sequence is 13 residues long. Per germline, CDR1 KGHSH and CDR2 LQKENI. DNA of the CDR3: TGTGCCAGCTCACGCGGACTAGACGGGGAGCTGTTTTCT. It yields the protein CASSRGLDGELFS.

This clonotype was picked up many times. The chain recombines TRBV12-3 or TRBV12-4 with TRBJ2-3; 7 positions match TRBD1. There are 14 residues in the CDR3. V was clipped by 6 bases and J by 7 bases; unmatched bases: 10. CDR3 nucleotides: TGTGCCAGCAGAGAGACAGGGAAAGCAAATACGCAGTATTTT. Encoded protein: CASRETGKANTQYF.

A note on this clonotype: Since a much larger clone is just one base distant, this may be a read error. The V call is TRBV5-5, the J call TRBJ2-4, with 9 bases fitting TRBD2. CDR3 length: 14 amino acids. Germline V CDR1 and CDR2: SGHKS, YYEKEE (reference sequence). The CDR3, as DNA: TGTGCCAGCAGCTTAGTAGCGGGAGTTGACATTAAGTACTTC. It translates to CASSLVAGVDIKYF.

On this clonotype itself: No conserved phenylalanine or tryptophan is present at the end of the CDR3, so a read error is the likely explanation. V usage is TRBV5-6 and J usage is TRBJ1-1; D is possibly TRBD1 (5 bases). This CDR3 is 16 amino acids long. V was clipped by 4 bases and J by 4 bases, with 20 bases between them. Germline loops: CDR1 SGHDT, CDR2 YYEEEE. The CDR3 DNA sequence: TGTGCCAGCAGCCTGGCGGGGGTCGAAGTCGCCACTGAAGCTTTCTCT. The encoded protein is CASSLAGVEVATEAFS.

This rearrangement joins TRBV6-1 to TRBJ2-1; D gene unclear. The CDR3 is 12 residues long. V lost 6 bases to trimming and J lost 9 bases, with 12 bases between them. Germline lookup yields CDR1 MNHNS and CDR2 SASEGT. The CDR3 region is CASRDIVVEQFF. CDR3 bases: TGTGCCAGCAGAGACATAGTGGTTGAGCAGTTCTTC.

The genes are TRBV4-1 and TRBJ2-1; unclear D gene. The CDR3 runs 9 residues. The germline CDR1 and CDR2 sequences are MGHRA and YSYEKL. The chain's CDR3 is CPPANEQFF. In DNA form, the CDR3 reads TGCCCCCCAGCTAATGAGCAGTTCTTC.

This clonotype came up many times. V is TRBV20-1 and J is TRBJ1-5; D might be TRBD1 (6 bases). CDR3 length equals 14 residues. Per germline, CDR1 DFQATT and CDR2 SNEGSKA (reference sequence). The germline V and J ends were trimmed by 0 bases and 2 bases, with 8 bases remaining between them. CDR3 region: CSARERQGNQPQHF. CDR3 nucleotides: TGCAGTGCTAGAGAACGACAGGGCAATCAGCCCCAGCATTTT.

The rearrangement links TRBV11-2 to TRBJ2-7, with TRBD1 identical over 9 bases. In germline, CDR1 is SGHAT, CDR2 FQNNGV. The ends lost 7 bases at V and 9 bases at J; junction bases unmatched: 19. This CDR3 is 16 amino acids long. The CDR3 region is CASTNRGRAPTVGQYF. The CDR3 DNA reads as TGTGCCAGCACCAACAGGGGGCGAGCTCCAACGGTGGGGCAGTACTTC. The full variable domain, with the rest looked up from reference TRBV11-2 and TRBJ2-7, is EAGVAQSPRYKIIEKRQSVAFWCNPISGHATLYWYQQILGQGPKLLIQFQNNGVVDDSQLPKDRFSAERLKGVDSTLKIQPAKLEDSAVYLCASTNRGRAPTVGQYFGPGTRLTVT.

As to this clonotype: A read error may be the cause here, since a much bigger clone is one base away. V and J are TRBV29-1 and TRBJ2-7; no reliable D call. Germline V gives CDR1 SQVTM, CDR2 ANQGSEA. Trimming took off 2 bases at V and 10 bases at J, with 18 bases between the two ends. The CDR3 covers 13 residues. DNA of the CDR3: TGCAGCGTTGAAAACCCCCTCACAAAAGATCAGTACTTC. This codes for CSVENPLTKDQYF.

There are many counts of this clonotype. The chain uses TRBV5-4 and TRBJ2-3; no reliable D call. The V gene lost 4 bases and the J gene lost 2 bases, with 5 bases spanning the gap. Germline V gives CDR1 SGHNT, CDR2 YYREEE (reference sequence). The CDR3 length is 12 residues. CDR3 amino acids: CASSPYTDTQYF. The CDR3 coding sequence is TGTGCCAGCAGCCCTTACACAGATACGCAGTATTTT.

This clonotype was counted many times. The V gene is TRBV29-1, the J gene TRBJ2-3, with D perhaps TRBD1 (6 bases). The V end was cut by 6 bases, the J end by 2 bases, with 15 bases between. This CDR3 has 14 residues. Germline CDR1 and CDR2: SQVTM and ANQGSEA. The DNA for the CDR3 is TGCAGCGTCCCCCGGACAGAACTCACAGATACGCAGTATTTT. Translated: CSVPRTELTDTQYF.

Many counts were recorded for this clonotype. Since a much larger clone is just one base distant, this may be a read error. This chain uses TRBV7-9 with TRBJ2-1, with 8 positions matching TRBD2. Germline CDR1 and CDR2: SEHNR and FQNEAQ (reference sequence). With V trimmed by 2 bases and J by 6 bases, 3 bases remained unmatched. This CDR3 comprises 14 residues. For the CDR3, the DNA is TGTGCCAGCAGCTTAAACCTAGCGGGCAATGAGCAGTTCTTC. This translates into CASSLNLAGNEQFF.

The rearrangement joins TRBV28 to TRBJ2-5; 8 bases map to TRBD2. The CDR3 has 17 amino acids. In germline, CDR1 is MDHEN, CDR2 SYDVKM. With 6 bases clipped from V and 4 bases from J, the junction kept 16 bases outside the gene matches. The CDR3 nucleotides read TGTGCCAGCAGCGTCGGAGGTGCCTCCGGGGGGGCAGAGACCCAGTACTTC. Its protein is CASSVGGASGGAETQYF.

A note on this clonotype: This could be a read error, since a much larger clone is one nucleotide away. This chain links TRBV12-5 with TRBJ1-3; a weak D match, TRBD1 (5 bases). Trimming left V 2 bases short and J 0 bases short, with 8 bases between. Germline CDR1 LGHNT, CDR2 FRNRAP. This CDR3 is built from 15 residues. CDR3 in DNA: TGTGCTAGTGGTTTGTCAGGGTACTCTGGAAACACCATATATTTT. Protein: CASGLSGYSGNTIYF.

This clonotype was seen many times. This chain uses TRBV9 with TRBJ1-1; D remains ambiguous. The V gene lost 4 bases and the J gene lost 2 bases, with 9 bases spanning the gap. The CDR3 totals 13 residues. Per germline, CDR1 SGDLS and CDR2 YYNGEE. The CDR3 is CASSSAFNTEAFF. The DNA for the CDR3 is TGTGCCAGCAGCTCCGCCTTCAACACTGAAGCTTTCTTT.

The V and J genes are TRBV5-6 and TRBJ2-1; 12 bases are a match to TRBD2. The V and J ends lost 1 base and 9 bases, in that order; junction bases with no gene match: 8. Germline V CDR1 and CDR2: SGHDT, YYEEEE. CDR3 length equals 16 residues. CDR3 amino acids: CASSLRTSGIIVEQFF. DNA of the CDR3: TGTGCCAGCAGCTTGAGGACTAGCGGGATCATTGTTGAGCAGTTCTTC.

This clonotype was recorded many times. The rearrangement uses TRBV3-1 and TRBJ2-7; D remains unclear. With 4 bases removed from V and 6 bases from J, the gap between germline ends came to 16 bases. CDR1 is LGHDT, CDR2 YNNKEL, per germline (reference sequence). The length of the CDR3 is 14 residues. The CDR3 protein is CASSLAGRQSEQYF. The CDR3 DNA reads as TGTGCCAGCAGCCTGGCTGGTAGGCAAAGCGAGCAGTACTTC.

The chain has TRBV2 and TRBJ2-7; 12 positions agree with TRBD1. Germline CDR1 and CDR2: SNHLY and FYNNEI. This CDR3 spans 14 amino acids. The V segment lost 7 bases and the J segment 6 bases; nucleotides outside the gene matches: 7. CDR3 nucleotide sequence: TGTGCCAGCAAACCGGGACAGGGGGCCGGCGAGCAGTACTTC. It translates to CASKPGQGAGEQYF.

To note about this clonotype: The junction differs from germline at one of its ends, possibly a read error. The rearrangement links TRBV4-1 to TRBJ2-5; TRBD2 matches 7 bases. The CDR3 is 13 residues long. The V gene's germline CDR1 is MGHRA and CDR2 YSYEKL. The DNA for the CDR3 is TGCGTCAGCAGCGGGACGAACCAAGAGACCCAGTACTTC. This sequence encodes CVSSGTNQETQYF.

A single count supports this clonotype. Likely a read error: the CDR3 ends without its conserved phenylalanine or tryptophan. The limits of the CDR3 on the DNA are not certain, so only TCRdb's listed CDR3 is given. The chain joins TRBV6-1 to TRBJ1-1; the tabulated D call, TRBD1, remains unverified against the DNA. Inclusive of both ends, the CDR3 amounts to 17 amino acids. The germline V gene encodes CDR1 MNHNS and CDR2 SASEGT. The CDR3 is CASSEATGEVMSTEAFL.

V usage is TRBV20-1 and J usage is TRBJ2-1; 7 positions agree with TRBD2. This CDR3 has 15 amino acids. The J segment lost 5 bases and the V segment lost 4 bases, leaving 11 bases of the junction unmatched. CDR1 is DFQATT and CDR2 is SNEGSKA in the germline V gene (reference sequence). In DNA form, the CDR3 reads TGCAGTGCTACCCGTGGGGGGGAGGGTAACAATGAGCAGTTCTTC. It yields the protein CSATRGGEGNNEQFF.

This clonotype was counted many times. This chain connects TRBV19 to TRBJ1-6; 8 nucleotides align to TRBD1. CDR1 is LNHDA, CDR2 SQIVND, per germline (reference sequence). The V segment lost 9 bases and the J segment 0 bases; nucleotides outside the gene matches: 4. The CDR3 length is 15 residues. CDR3: CASWDRSSYNSPLHF. Here the CDR3 DNA reads TGTGCCAGCTGGGACAGGAGCTCCTATAATTCACCCCTCCACTTT.

This chain connects TRBV15 to TRBJ2-7; D may be TRBD2 (5 bases). The CDR3 extends over 13 amino acids. V lost 5 bases and J 7 bases, leaving 15 bases between the germline ends. Germline loops: CDR1 LNHNV, CDR2 YYDKDF (reference sequence). CDR3 sequence (DNA): TGTGCCACCAGCGGAGGTCCGTTAAATGAGCAGTACTTC. This encodes CATSGGPLNEQYF.

This clonotype was found many times. This sequence joins TRBV19 and TRBJ1-2; weak D call: TRBD1 (5 bases). V lost 5 bases and J 7 bases, leaving 14 bases between the germline ends. Germline V gives CDR1 LNHDA, CDR2 SQIVND (reference sequence). The CDR3 length is 13 residues. The CDR3 loop is CASSEGEAGGYTF. The DNA of the CDR3 is TGTGCCAGTAGTGAAGGGGAAGCGGGTGGCTACACCTTC.

This clonotype has ten or more counts. The chain combines TRBV19 with TRBJ2-6; D call uncertain. The V end was cut by 6 bases, the J end by 0 bases, with 9 bases between. Germline V CDR1 and CDR2: LNHDA, SQIVND (reference sequence). The CDR3 contains 15 residues. The CDR3 nucleotides read TGTGCCAGTAGGGACGGAAGCTCTGGGGCCAACGTCCTGACTTTC. Protein sequence: CASRDGSSGANVLTF.

This clonotype was seen many times. This sequence joins TRBV19 and TRBJ1-1; 7 bases fit TRBD1. The CDR3 is made up of 17 amino acids. V dropped 3 bases and J dropped 0; count of bases not matched to a gene: 10. Germline assignment: CDR1 LNHDA and CDR2 SQIVND (reference sequence). The CDR3 loop reads CASSIRTGTGMNTEAFF. The CDR3 DNA sequence: TGTGCCAGTAGTATCAGGACAGGCACGGGGATGAACACTGAAGCTTTCTTT.

In this sample, this clonotype turned up a few times. A clone one base away is much larger, so this may be a read error. V usage is TRBV7-9 and J usage is TRBJ2-1; TRBD2 matches 12 bases. J was trimmed by 6 bases and V by 5 bases; bases with no gene match: 5. CDR3 length equals 15 residues. Looked up from germline, CDR1 is SEHNR and CDR2 is FQNEAQ (reference sequence). CDR3 region: CASSPWTSGTNEQFF. DNA for the CDR3: TGTGCCAGCAGCCCTTGGACTAGCGGGACCAATGAGCAGTTCTTC.

In its sample, this clonotype was seen many times. The chain couples TRBV19 to TRBJ1-1; D is perhaps TRBD1 (5 bases). The CDR3 has 16 amino acids. CDR1 is LNHDA and CDR2 is SQIVND in the germline V gene (reference sequence). The V end was cut by 5 bases, the J end by 0 bases, with 16 bases between. In DNA, the CDR3 is TGTGCCAGTAGTGTTCGGGACGCCTCCATGAACACTGAAGCTTTCTTT. Protein product: CASSVRDASMNTEAFF.

This clonotype was seen at least ten times. The chain joins TRBV28 to TRBJ2-3; no clear D gene. The CDR3 is made up of 12 amino acids. Germline V CDR1 and CDR2: MDHEN, SYDVKM. V gave up 6 bases and J gave up 6 bases, with 10 bases separating them. CDR3 region: CASRMTQDTQYF. Written as DNA, the CDR3 is TGTGCCAGCAGGATGACACAGGATACGCAGTATTTT.

The table lists this clonotype with many counts. This chain joins TRBV7-2 and TRBJ1-2; D ambiguous. This CDR3 has 16 amino acids. V shed 1 base and J shed 4 bases, with 16 bases lying between them. Germline V gene lookup returns CDR1 SGHTA and CDR2 FQGNSA. This CDR3 is CASSLVAVLDLYGYTF. CDR3 coding DNA: TGTGCCAGCAGCTTAGTAGCGGTTCTGGACCTCTATGGCTACACCTTC.